One and the same sample provided the 22 T cell receptor beta chains below, sequenced in a study of T cell clonality in common variable immunodeficiency. The study's findings and limits: Fewer deletions and N-nucleotide insertions were reportedly seen in common variable immunodeficiency TCR beta sequences.

Assay used: immunoSEQ multiplex PCR; TCRdb lists only in-frame clones, some missing. The table lists several thousand clones, no singletons, with approximately 21% in the top ten. These receptors lack a known antigen. Material: peripheral blood mononuclear cells. The receptors come from a human donor with common variable immunodeficiency.

For this clone: The observed sequence ends 3 residues before the CDR3 terminus, with the missing tail filled in from the germline J gene. The V call is TRBV7-6, the J call TRBJ2-2; no firm D call. Germline CDR1 reads SGHVS; CDR2 reads FNYEAQ. V was pared by 0 bases and J by 0 bases, with 5 bases between. The CDR3 contains 15 residues. Here the CDR3 reads CASSLAAANTGELFF. Incomplete CDR3 DNA: TGTGCCAGCAGCTTAGCGGCAGCGAACACCGGGGAG.

This clone is classed as medium-sized (0.01 to 0.1%). The read finishes 3 residues shy of the CDR3 end, and the germline J gene is used to complete it. V and J are TRBV30 and TRBJ2-7; 10 bases map to TRBD1. Germline V lookup: CDR1 GTSNPN, CDR2 SVGIG (reference sequence). Trimming took 3 bases from V and 3 from J; bases not matched to a gene: 8. The length of the CDR3 is 15 residues. The CDR3 spells CAWSPGTGVVYEQYF. The part of the CDR3 DNA that was read is TGTGCCTGGAGCCCCGGGACAGGGGTTGTCTACGAG.

In its sample, this clone was seen many times. The read ends 3 residues before the CDR3 terminus; that terminus is restored from the germline J gene. The V call is TRBV11-2, the J call TRBJ2-1; D gene unclear. Trimming shortened V by 4 bases and J by 6 bases, and 13 bases separated the two germline ends. Germline-derived CDR1 and CDR2 are SGHAT and FQNNGV. This CDR3 region has 14 residues. Here the CDR3 reads CASSYDTQSNEQFF. CDR3 DNA (partial): TGTGCCAGCAGCTATGACACCCAATCCAATGAG.

By proportion, this clone is medium-sized. The read halts 3 residues ahead of the CDR3 end, with the missing end drawn from the germline J gene. The V call is TRBV11-3, the J call TRBJ2-7; possibly TRBD2 for D (6 bases). Germline lookup yields CDR1 SGHNT and CDR2 YENEEA. This CDR3 contains 14 residues. Deletions cut 0 bases from V and 3 bases from J, with 9 bases between. CDR3 DNA (partial): TGTGCCAGCAGCTTAGATTCGGACTACTACGAG. Translated, it gives CASSLDSDYYE. The CDR3 reads in full as CASSLDSDYYEQYF.

Notes on this clone: Read sequence stops 3 residues before the CDR3 end, and the germline J gene provides the missing end. The chain links TRBV19 to TRBJ2-7, with 7 bases lining up with TRBD1. The CDR3 has 17 residues. Unmatched junction bases numbered 13, after V lost 3 bases and J lost 2 bases. Germline V gene data show CDR1 as LNHDA and CDR2 as SQIVND (reference sequence). The CDR3 bases that were read are TGTGCCAGTAGTATCAGAGCAATTCAGGGGGTACCCTACGAG. It yields the protein CASSIRAIQGVPYE. The entire CDR3 is CASSIRAIQGVPYEQYF. The whole variable domain, filled in from reference TRBV19 and TRBJ2-7, reads DGGITQSPKYLFRKEGQNVTLSCEQNLNHDAMYWYRQDPGQGLRLIYYSQIVNDFQKGDIAEGYSVSREKKESFPLTVTSAQKNPTAFYLCASSIRAIQGVPYEQYFGPGTRLTVT.

As regards this clone: The CDR3 end lies 3 residues beyond the end of the read and is filled in from the germline J gene. The rearrangement uses TRBV7-6 and TRBJ2-7; 8 nucleotides match TRBD2. Trimming at V came to 1 base and at J to 3 bases, leaving 2 bases not matched to a gene. Germline V gene data show CDR1 as SGHVS and CDR2 as FNYEAQ. The CDR3 is made up of 14 amino acids. Partial CDR3 DNA: TGTGCCAGCAGCTTAGGCGGGAGGATCTACGAG. Translating gives CASSLGGRIYE. The CDR3, in full, reads CASSLGGRIYEQYF.

This clone was observed a handful of times. The CDR3 end is not reached by the read, which stops 3 residues before it; the germline J gene fills it in. This chain connects TRBV30 to TRBJ2-1; D may be TRBD2 (6 bases). The V gene's germline CDR1 is GTSNPN and CDR2 SVGIG (reference sequence). Trimming removed 5 bases from V and 7 bases from J, with 15 bases in between. The CDR3 length is 13 residues. The CDR3 DNA, read in part, is TGTGCCTGGTTTAGCGGTTCCGCTAATGAG. Translating gives CAWFSGSANE. The entire CDR3 sequence reads CAWFSGSANEQFF. The variable domain in full, with the rest retrieved from reference TRBV30 and TRBJ2-1, is SQTIHQWPATLVQPVGSPLSLECTVEGTSNPNLYWYRQAAGRGLQLLFYSVGIGQISSEVPQNLSASRPQDRQFILSSKKLLLSDSGFYLCAWFSGSANEQFFGPGTRLTVL.

This clone is classed as medium-sized (0.01 to 0.1%). Read data end 3 residues before the CDR3 end; the end is taken from the germline J gene. The chain carries TRBV20-1 and TRBJ1-2, with D unclear. Germline V gene data show CDR1 as DFQATT and CDR2 as SNEGSKA (reference sequence). V was clipped by 5 bases and J by 5 bases, with 18 bases between them. CDR3 length equals 14 residues. Partial CDR3 DNA: TGCAGTGCTCCCGACACCAAAACAGAATATGGC. Protein product: CSAPDTKTEYG. The CDR3, in full, reads CSAPDTKTEYGYTF.

This clone was recorded a few times. The read finishes 3 residues shy of the CDR3 end, and the germline J gene is used to complete it. The rearrangement joins TRBV7-6 to TRBJ2-1; D is perhaps TRBD1 (6 bases). The V gene's germline CDR1 is SGHVS and CDR2 FNYEAQ. The germline V and J ends were trimmed by 1 base and 9 bases, with 13 bases remaining between them. This CDR3 spans 14 amino acids. The sequenced part of the CDR3 DNA is TGTGCCAGCAGCTTAGGGGGACAAGGCACTGAG. This gives the protein CASSLGGQGTE. The full CDR3 sequence reads CASSLGGQGTEQFF. The whole variable domain, filled in from reference TRBV7-6 and TRBJ2-1, reads GAGVSQSPRYKVTKRGQDVALRCDPISGHVSLYWYRQALGQGPEFLTYFNYEAQQDKSGLPNDRFSAERPEGSISTLTIQRTEQRDSAMYRCASSLGGQGTEQFFGPGTRLTVL.

This clone came up a few times. The read ends 3 residues shy of where the CDR3 ends; the end is completed using the germline J gene. The chain uses TRBV5-6 and TRBJ2-1; TRBD2 matches 12 bases. Germline V gene data show CDR1 as SGHDT and CDR2 as YYEEEE. The CDR3 spans 15 residues. J lost 7 bases, V lost 4 bases, and 6 bases had no gene match. CDR3 in amino acids: CASSLLAGGRNEQFF. Partial CDR3 DNA: TGTGCCAGCAGCCTCCTAGCGGGAGGGAGGAATGAG.

A few counts support this clone. The read stops 3 residues short of the end of the CDR3; the missing end is completed from the germline J gene. The rearrangement links TRBV7-9 to TRBJ1-2; D ambiguous. The V end was cut by 0 bases, the J end by 6 bases, with 14 bases between. Germline V lookup: CDR1 SEHNR, CDR2 FQNEAQ (reference sequence). The CDR3 totals 15 residues. CDR3 DNA, as far as it was read: TGTGCCAGCAGCTTAGCGAATCACCAGTACGATGGC. It translates to CASSLANHQYDG. The entire CDR3 protein reads CASSLANHQYDGYTF.

For this clone: The read comes to an end 3 residues before the CDR3 does, leaving the germline J gene to fill in the end. The genes are TRBV19 and TRBJ1-4, with a possible D match to TRBD1 (6 bases). Between the trimmed V and J ends, which lost 6 bases and 5 bases, there was a span of 13 bases. Germline loops: CDR1 LNHDA, CDR2 SQIVND (reference sequence). CDR3 size: 14 residues. The CDR3 here is CASSRQAPNEKLFF. The CDR3 DNA, read in part, is TGTGCCAGTAGCAGACAGGCTCCGAATGAAAAA.

The covered CDR3 bases are TGTGCCAGTAGTTATAGTGGACAGGCTAGCACAGATACG. Translated: CASSYSGQASTDT. The full CDR3 reads CASSYSGQASTDTQYF. The chain links TRBV19 to TRBJ2-3, with TRBD1 matching over 7 bases. The sequence runs out 3 residues before the end of the CDR3; the remainder is reconstructed from the germline J gene. This CDR3 comprises 16 residues. Germline trimming cut 5 bases from V and 0 bases from J; bases unmatched to any gene: 8. Germline values: CDR1 LNHDA, CDR2 SQIVND (reference sequence).

There are a few counts of this clone. Read coverage stops 3 residues before the CDR3 terminus; the germline J gene supplies the remainder. V usage is TRBV7-8 and J usage is TRBJ1-5, with D unclear. Germline V gives CDR1 SGHVS, CDR2 FQNEAQ. This CDR3 comprises 13 residues. The V end was cut by 4 bases, the J end by 3 bases, with 7 bases between. This CDR3 reads CASSWALNQPQHF. The sequenced CDR3 bases are TGTGCCAGCAGCTGGGCTCTCAATCAGCCC.

This clone was counted many times. The missing CDR3 end, 3 residues past where the read stops, is filled in from the germline J gene. The chain uses TRBV19 and TRBJ1-3, with a possible D match to TRBD1 (6 bases). V was pared by 3 bases and J by 0 bases, with 15 bases between. CDR1 is LNHDA and CDR2 is SQIVND in the germline V gene (reference sequence). The CDR3 is 17 amino acids. The CDR3 sequence is CASSINGWGPSGNTIYF. The CDR3 bases that were read are TGTGCCAGTAGTATTAACGGTTGGGGGCCCTCTGGAAACACC.

This clone was observed a few times. The read comes to an end 3 residues before the CDR3 does, leaving the germline J gene to fill in the end. This chain links TRBV7-2 with TRBJ2-7, with 8 bases matching TRBD2. V dropped 2 bases and J dropped 4; count of bases not matched to a gene: 4. This CDR3 contains 14 residues. CDR1 is SGHTA, CDR2 FQGNSA, per germline. The sequenced CDR3 bases are TGTGCCAGCAGCTTACGCGGGAGGCAGTACGAG. It is translated as CASSLRGRQYE. The entire CDR3 protein reads CASSLRGRQYEQYF.

As concerns this clone: The read terminates 3 residues before the CDR3 end, so the remaining end is supplied by the germline J gene. This chain uses TRBV7-6 with TRBJ2-7; a weak D match, TRBD1 (5 bases). Germline V gene lookup returns CDR1 SGHVS and CDR2 FNYEAQ. Between the trimmed V and J ends, which lost 0 bases and 6 bases, there was a span of 9 bases. There are 13 residues in the CDR3. The CDR3 protein is CASSLAGVGEQYF. CDR3 DNA (partial): TGTGCCAGCAGCTTAGCAGGGGTGGGCGAG.

This clone was observed a few times. The read halts 3 residues ahead of the CDR3 end, with the missing end drawn from the germline J gene. This chain joins TRBV19 and TRBJ1-2, with 9 bases fitting TRBD1. The CDR3 length is 15 residues. Looked up from germline, CDR1 is LNHDA and CDR2 is SQIVND (reference sequence). The CDR3 reads CASRLTLTGGIGYTF. The covered CDR3 bases are TGTGCCAGTAGACTGACCCTGACAGGGGGAATAGGC.

In this sample, this clone turned up a few times. Read data end 3 residues before the CDR3 end; the end is taken from the germline J gene. This sequence joins TRBV7-3 and TRBJ2-1; D gene ambiguous. Trimming left V 5 bases short and J 1 base short, with 6 bases between. Germline values: CDR1 SGHTA, CDR2 FQGTGA. The CDR3 length is 13 residues. CDR3 residues: CASSQGSYNEQFF. The DNA read from the CDR3 is TGTGCCAGCAGCCAAGGGTCCTACAATGAG.

This clone was detected many times. The read finishes 3 residues shy of the CDR3 end, and the germline J gene is used to complete it. The chain recombines TRBV14 with TRBJ2-3; TRBD2 matches at 14 bases. Germline trimming cut 0 bases from V and 0 bases from J; bases unmatched to any gene: 8. Germline loops: CDR1 SGHDN, CDR2 FVKESK. This CDR3 has 20 residues. The CDR3 reads CASSQDRGTSGRKSTDTQYF. CDR3 bases read: TGTGCCAGCAGCCAAGATAGGGGGACTAGCGGGAGAAAAAGCACAGATACG.

The covered CDR3 bases are TGTGCCTGGACCGGCGGCAGCTCCTATAATTCACCC. Protein product: CAWTGGSSYNSP. The CDR3 reads in full as CAWTGGSSYNSPLHF. V is TRBV30 and J is TRBJ1-6; D is undetermined. The sequenced fragment ends 3 residues before the CDR3 boundary, so the rest is inferred from the germline J gene. The germline CDR1 and CDR2 sequences are GTSNPN and SVGIG (reference sequence). Trimming took off 4 bases at V and 0 bases at J, with 10 bases between the two ends. The CDR3 totals 15 residues. Full variable domain (remainder filled in from reference TRBV30 and TRBJ1-6): SQTIHQWPATLVQPVGSPLSLECTVEGTSNPNLYWYRQAAGRGLQLLFYSVGIGQISSEVPQNLSASRPQDRQFILSSKKLLLSDSGFYLCAWTGGSSYNSPLHFGNGTRLTVT.

This CDR3 is CASSPGLAGVNEQFF. The sequenced part of the CDR3 DNA is TGTGCCAGCTCACCAGGGCTAGCGGGAGTGAATGAG. The V call is TRBV18, the J call TRBJ2-1, with 10 bases aligning to TRBD2. The read terminates 3 residues ahead of where the CDR3 ends, so the germline J gene completes it. V shed 2 bases and J 7 bases; nucleotides not matched to a gene: 5. The germline V gene encodes CDR1 KGHSH and CDR2 LQKENI. The CDR3 runs 15 residues.